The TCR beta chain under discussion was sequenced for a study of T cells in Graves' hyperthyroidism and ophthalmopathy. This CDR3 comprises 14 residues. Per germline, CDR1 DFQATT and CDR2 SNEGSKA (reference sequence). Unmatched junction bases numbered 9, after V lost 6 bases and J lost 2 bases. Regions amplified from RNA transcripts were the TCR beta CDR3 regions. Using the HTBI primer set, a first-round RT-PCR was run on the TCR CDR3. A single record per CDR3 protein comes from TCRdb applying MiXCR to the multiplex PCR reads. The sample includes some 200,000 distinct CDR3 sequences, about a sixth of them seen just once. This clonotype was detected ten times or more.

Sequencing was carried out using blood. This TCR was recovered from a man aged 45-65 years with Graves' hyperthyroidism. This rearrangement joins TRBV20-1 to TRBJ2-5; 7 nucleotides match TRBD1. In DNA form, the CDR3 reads TGCAGTGCACCTCACAGGGGAGTTCAAGAGACCCAGTACTTC. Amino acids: CSAPHRGVQETQYF.